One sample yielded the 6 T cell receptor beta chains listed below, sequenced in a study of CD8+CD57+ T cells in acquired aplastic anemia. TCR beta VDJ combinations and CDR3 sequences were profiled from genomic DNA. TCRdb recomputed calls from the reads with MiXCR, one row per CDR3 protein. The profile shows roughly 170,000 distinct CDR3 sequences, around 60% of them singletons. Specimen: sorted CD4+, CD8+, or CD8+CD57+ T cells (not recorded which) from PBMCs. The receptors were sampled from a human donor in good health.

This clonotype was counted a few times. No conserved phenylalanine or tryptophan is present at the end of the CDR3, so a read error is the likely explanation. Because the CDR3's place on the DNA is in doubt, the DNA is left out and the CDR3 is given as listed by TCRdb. The CDR3 region is CASSLGKG. The rearrangement uses TRBV5-1 and TRBJ2-3. Germline V gene lookup returns CDR1 SGHRS and CDR2 YFSETQ. The CDR3 spans 8 residues, counting both ends.

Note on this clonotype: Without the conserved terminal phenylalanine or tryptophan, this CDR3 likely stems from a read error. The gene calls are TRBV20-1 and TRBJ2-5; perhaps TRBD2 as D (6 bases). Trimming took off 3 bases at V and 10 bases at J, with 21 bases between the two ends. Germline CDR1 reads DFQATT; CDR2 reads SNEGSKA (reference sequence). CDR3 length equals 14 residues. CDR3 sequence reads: CSASEVELGGDQYV. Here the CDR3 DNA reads TGCAGTGCTAGTGAGGTTGAGTTGGGCGGGGACCAGTACGTC.

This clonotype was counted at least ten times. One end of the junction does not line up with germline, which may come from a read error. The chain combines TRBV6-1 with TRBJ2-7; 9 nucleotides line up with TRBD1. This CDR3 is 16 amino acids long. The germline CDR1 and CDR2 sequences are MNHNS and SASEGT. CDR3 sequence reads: CASREGPGQGPYEQYF. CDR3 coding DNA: TGTGCCAGCAGAGAAGGACCGGGACAGGGACCCTACGAGCAGTACTTC.

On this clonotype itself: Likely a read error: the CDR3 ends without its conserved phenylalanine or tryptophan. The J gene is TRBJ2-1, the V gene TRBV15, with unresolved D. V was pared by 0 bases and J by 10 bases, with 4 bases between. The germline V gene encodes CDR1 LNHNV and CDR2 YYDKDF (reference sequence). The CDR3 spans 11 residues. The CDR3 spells CATSREDEQFS. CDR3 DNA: TGTGCCACCAGCAGAGAGGACGAGCAGTTCTCC.

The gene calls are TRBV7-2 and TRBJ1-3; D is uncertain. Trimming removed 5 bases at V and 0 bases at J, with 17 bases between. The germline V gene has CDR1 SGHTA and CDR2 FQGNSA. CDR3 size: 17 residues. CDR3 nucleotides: TGTGCCAGCAGCCTCTGGTCCGGAGTTGACTCTGGAAACACCATATATTTT. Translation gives CASSLWSGVDSGNTIYF.

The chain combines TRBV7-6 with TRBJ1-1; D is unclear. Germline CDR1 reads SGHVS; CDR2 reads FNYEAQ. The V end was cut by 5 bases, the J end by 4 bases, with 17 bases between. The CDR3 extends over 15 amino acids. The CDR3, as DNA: TGTGCCAGCAGCCCACAACACCCTGGATTCACTGAAGCTTTCTTT. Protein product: CASSPQHPGFTEAFF. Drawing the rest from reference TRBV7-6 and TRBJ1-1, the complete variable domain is GAGVSQSPRYKVTKRGQDVALRCDPISGHVSLYWYRQALGQGPEFLTYFNYEAQQDKSGLPNDRFSAERPEGSISTLTIQRTEQRDSAMYRCASSPQHPGFTEAFFGQGTRLTVV.